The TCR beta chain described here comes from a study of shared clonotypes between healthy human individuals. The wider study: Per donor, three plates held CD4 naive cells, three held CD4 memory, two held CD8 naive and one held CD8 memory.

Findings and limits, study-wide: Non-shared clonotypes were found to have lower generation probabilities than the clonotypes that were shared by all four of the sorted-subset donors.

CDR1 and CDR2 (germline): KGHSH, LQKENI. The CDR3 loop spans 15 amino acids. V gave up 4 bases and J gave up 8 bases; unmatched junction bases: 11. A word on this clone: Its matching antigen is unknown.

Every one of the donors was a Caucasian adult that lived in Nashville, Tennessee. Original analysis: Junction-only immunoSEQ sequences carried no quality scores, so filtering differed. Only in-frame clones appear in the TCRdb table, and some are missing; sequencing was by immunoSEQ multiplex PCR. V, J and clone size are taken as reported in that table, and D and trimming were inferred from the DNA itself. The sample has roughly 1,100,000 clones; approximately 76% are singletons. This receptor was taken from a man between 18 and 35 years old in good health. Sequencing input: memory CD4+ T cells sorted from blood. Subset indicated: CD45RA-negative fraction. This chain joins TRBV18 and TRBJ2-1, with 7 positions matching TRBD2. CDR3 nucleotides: TGTGCCAGCTCACTCGAGCGGGATGTTTTCTATGAGCAGTTCTTC. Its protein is CASSLERDVFYEQFF.